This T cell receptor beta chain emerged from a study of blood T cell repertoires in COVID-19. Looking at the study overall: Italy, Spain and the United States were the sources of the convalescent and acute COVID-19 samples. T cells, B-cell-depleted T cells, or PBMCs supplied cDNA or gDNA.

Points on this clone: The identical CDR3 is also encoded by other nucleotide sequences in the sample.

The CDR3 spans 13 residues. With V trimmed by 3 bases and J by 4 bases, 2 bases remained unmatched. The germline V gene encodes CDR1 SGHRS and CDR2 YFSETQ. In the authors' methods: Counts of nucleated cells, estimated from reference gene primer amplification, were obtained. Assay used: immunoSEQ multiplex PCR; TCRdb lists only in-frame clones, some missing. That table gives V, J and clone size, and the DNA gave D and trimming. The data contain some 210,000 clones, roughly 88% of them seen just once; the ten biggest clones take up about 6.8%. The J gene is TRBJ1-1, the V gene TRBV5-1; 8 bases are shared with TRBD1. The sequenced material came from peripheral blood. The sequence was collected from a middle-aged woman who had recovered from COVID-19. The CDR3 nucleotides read TGCGCCAGCAGCTCTGGACAGGGCACTGAAGCTTTCTTT. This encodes CASSSGQGTEAFF. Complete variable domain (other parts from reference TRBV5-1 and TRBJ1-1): KAGVTQTPRYLIKTRGQQVTLSCSPISGHRSVSWYQQTPGQGLQFLFEYFSETQRNKGNFPGRFSGRQFSNSRSEMNVSTLELGDSALYLCASSSGQGTEAFFGQGTRLTVV.